This T cell receptor beta chain is drawn from a study of beta chain features in type 1 diabetes. About the research overall: Patients did not differ from healthy donors in age, gender or cell yield. General study points: Shortening that was moderate but significant affected the TCRB CDR3s of Type 1 diabetes patients in all four CD4+ subsets. Whether TCRB rearrangement is influenced by HLA type was left unresolved in this analysis. Patients showed naive, central memory and Treg TCRB repertoires that appeared more similar than those of healthy donors.

Germline V CDR1 and CDR2: SGHTA, FQGTGA. The V and J ends lost 5 bases and 8 bases, in that order; junction bases with no gene match: 5. This CDR3 comprises 13 residues. This clone was observed a few times. Antigen specificity is unknown. Of the isolated RNA, all was reverse transcribed, and so the sequenced material was expressed TCRB transcripts. It was found that naive, central memory and regulatory T cell samples averaged approximately 3.6 million reads. Generated by immunoSEQ multiplex PCR, the TCRdb table keeps only in-frame clones and is missing some. The sample carries about 160,000 clones, around 8% recorded once.

The chain joins TRBV7-3 to TRBJ1-4; 7 bases are shared with TRBD1. The clonotype was recovered from a woman aged 40 to 50 with type 1 diabetes. Material: central memory CD4+ T cells from blood. The CDR3, as DNA: TGTGCCAGCAGCGCCTTACAGGGGGAAAAACTGTTTTTT. It translates to CASSALQGEKLFF.